The rows below give T cell receptor beta chains drawn from one sample of a study of cytomegalovirus exposure and HLA in healthy donors. TCRdb's copy holds only in-frame clones and misses some; the assay was immunoSEQ multiplex PCR. The table has about 120,000 clones, about 74% seen once. Sequencing used PBMCs. The receptors were sampled from a female donor in good health and CMV-seronegative. CDR3s include the opening cysteine and the closing phenylalanine or tryptophan. The D gene is left open where the match is weak.

>TRBV7-2|TRBJ2-3|TRBD2
CASSSTSGVMTDTQYF
TGTGCCAGCAGCTCCACTAGCGGGGTGATGACAGATACGCAGTATTTT
>TRBV7-5|TRBJ2-1|-
CAPPAGADEQFF
TGTGCCCCCCCCGCGGGGGCGGATGAGCAGTTCTTC
>TRBV13|TRBJ1-2|TRBD1
CASSQDRVEGYTF
TGTGCCAGCAGCCAGGACAGGGTAGAAGGCTACACCTTC
>TRBV5-1|TRBJ2-3|-
CASSLPDTRTQYF
TGCGCCAGCAGCTTACCAGATACTAGGACGCAGTATTTT
>TRBV7-9|TRBJ1-5|-
CASSPGGGSNQPQHF
TGTGCCAGCAGCCCCGGGGGGGGGAGCAATCAGCCCCAGCATTTT
>TRBV6-5|TRBJ1-2|TRBD1
CASGSGQGLYGGYTF
TGTGCCAGCGGGTCGGGACAGGGACTCTATGGTGGCTACACCTTC
>TRBV7-9|TRBJ2-3|TRBD2
CANSAGSTDTQYF
TGTGCCAATTCAGCGGGGAGCACAGATACGCAGTATTTT
>TRBV5-6|TRBJ1-4|TRBD1
CASSLVAGGEKLFF
TGTGCCAGCAGCTTGGTGGCAGGGGGTGAAAAACTGTTTTTT
>TRBV19|TRBJ1-1|-
CASRRTGRLTEAFF
TGTGCCAGTAGGAGAACAGGGAGATTAACTGAAGCTTTCTTT
>TRBV7-6|TRBJ2-2|TRBD2
CASSPIRGGTGELFF
TGTGCCAGCAGCCCCATTCGGGGGGGCACCGGGGAGCTGTTTTTT
>TRBV2|TRBJ2-3|-
CASGMTEIVTDTQYF
TGTGCCAGCGGGATGACAGAAATAGTCACAGATACGCAGTATTTT
>TRBV5-4|TRBJ1-6|TRBD1
CASSLRDRNSPLHF
TGTGCCAGCAGCCTCCGGGACAGAAATTCACCCCTCCACTTT
>TRBV12-5|TRBJ2-5|-
CASGLIGLQETQYF
TGTGCTAGTGGTTTGATCGGACTACAAGAGACCCAGTACTTC
>TRBV9|TRBJ1-2|-
CASSPVASPGLTNYGYTF
TGTGCCAGCAGTCCAGTTGCCTCTCCGGGACTGACTAACTATGGCTACACCTTC
>TRBV7-3|TRBJ1-2|-
CASSLIPGDVTGYTF
TGTGCCAGCAGCTTAATACCAGGGGATGTTACCGGCTACACCTTC